The clone carrying this TCR beta chain was seen repeatedly, ten times or more. Antigen specificity is unknown. The sample belongs to a study of Graves' ophthalmopathy and Graves' hyperthyroidism. Overall study findings and caveats: The model predicted progression of ophthalmopathy with a sensitivity of 70% to 71%, and its specificity was around 72%. Most expanded thyroid clonotypes above 0.001 frequency also appeared in blood.

Using RNA transcripts, the TCR beta CDR3 regions were amplified. An initial RT-PCR round employing HTBI primers preceded a second-round multiplex PCR. TCRdb analysed the multiplex PCR reads with MiXCR anew, one entry per CDR3 protein. The sample has almost 750,000 distinct CDR3 sequences, roughly two fifths seen once. The CDR3 covers 14 residues. CDR1 SGHRS and CDR2 YFSETQ come from the germline V gene. V was shortened by 1 base and J by 4 bases, with 11 bases between the two germline ends. The chain recombines TRBV5-1 with TRBJ1-1; tentatively, D is TRBD1 (5 bases). Sequencing input: peripheral blood. This receptor was identified in an adult man with Graves' ophthalmopathy. CDR3 in amino acids: CASSLSDRGTEAFF. The DNA of the CDR3 is TGCGCCAGCAGCTTGTCAGACAGAGGCACTGAAGCTTTCTTT.